This TCR beta chain was observed in a study of blood T cell repertoires in COVID-19. TCRdb's copy holds only in-frame clones and misses some; the assay was immunoSEQ multiplex PCR. The sample consists of under 450,000 clones, around 87% of them appearing once. This clone was detected only once. In germline, CDR1 is MNHEY, CDR2 SVGEGT. V was clipped by 2 bases and J by 4 bases; unmatched bases: 4. This CDR3 has 16 amino acids. This rearrangement joins TRBV6-2 or TRBV6-3 to TRBJ2-7; 14 bases fit TRBD2. Sequences were obtained from PBMCs or T cells enriched from blood (not recorded which). This receptor was taken from a man under 40 who had recovered from COVID-19. The CDR3 sequence: CASSYRTSGGSYEQYF. CDR3 DNA: TGTGCCAGCAGTTACCGGACTAGCGGGGGGTCTTACGAGCAGTACTTC.